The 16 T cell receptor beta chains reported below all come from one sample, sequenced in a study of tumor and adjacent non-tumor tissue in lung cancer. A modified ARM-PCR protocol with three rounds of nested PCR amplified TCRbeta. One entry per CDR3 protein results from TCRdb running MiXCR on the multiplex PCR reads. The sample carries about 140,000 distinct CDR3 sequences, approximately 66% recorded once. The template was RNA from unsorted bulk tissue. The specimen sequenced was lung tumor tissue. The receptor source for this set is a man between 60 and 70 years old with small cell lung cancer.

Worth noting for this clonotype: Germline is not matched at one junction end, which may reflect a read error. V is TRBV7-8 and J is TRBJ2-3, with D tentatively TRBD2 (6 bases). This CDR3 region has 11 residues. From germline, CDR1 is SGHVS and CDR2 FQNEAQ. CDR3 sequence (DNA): TGTGTCAGCAGCCAGGCCCGGACTAAGTATTTT. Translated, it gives CVSSQARTKYF.

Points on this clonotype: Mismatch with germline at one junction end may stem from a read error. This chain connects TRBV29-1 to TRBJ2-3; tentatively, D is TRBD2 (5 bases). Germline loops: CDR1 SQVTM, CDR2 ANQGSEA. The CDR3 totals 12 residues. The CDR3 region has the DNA TGCAGCGCTGGAGGTTTCACAGATATGCAGTATTTT. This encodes CSAGGFTDMQYF.

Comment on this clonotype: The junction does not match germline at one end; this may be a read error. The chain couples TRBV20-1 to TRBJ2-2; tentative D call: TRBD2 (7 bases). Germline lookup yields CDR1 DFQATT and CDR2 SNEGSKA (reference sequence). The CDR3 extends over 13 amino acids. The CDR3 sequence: CSAAGSNTGGLCF. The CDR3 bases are TGCAGTGCTGCAGGCTCGAACACCGGGGGGCTGTGTTTT.

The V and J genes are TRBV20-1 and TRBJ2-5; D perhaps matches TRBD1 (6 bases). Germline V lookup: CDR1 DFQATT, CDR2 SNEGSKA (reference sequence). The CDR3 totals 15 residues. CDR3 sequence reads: CITRDHQGIMETQYF. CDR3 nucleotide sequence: TGCATTACTAGAGACCATCAGGGGATAATGGAGACCCAGTACTTC.

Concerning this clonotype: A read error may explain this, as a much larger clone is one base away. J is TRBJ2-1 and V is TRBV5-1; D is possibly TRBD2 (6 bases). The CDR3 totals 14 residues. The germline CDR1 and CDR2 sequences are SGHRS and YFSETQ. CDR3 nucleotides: TGCGCCAGCAGCTTGGGGAGGGAGGACAATGAGCCGTTCTTC. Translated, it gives CASSLGREDNEPFF.

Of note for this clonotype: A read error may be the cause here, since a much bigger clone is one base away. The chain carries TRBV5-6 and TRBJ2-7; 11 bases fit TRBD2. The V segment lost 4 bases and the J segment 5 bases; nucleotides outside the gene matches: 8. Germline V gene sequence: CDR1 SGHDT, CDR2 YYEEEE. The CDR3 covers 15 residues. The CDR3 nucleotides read TGTGCCAGCAGCAGCATTAGCGGGAGGGTACACGAGCAGTACTTC. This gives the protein CASSSISGRVHEQYF.

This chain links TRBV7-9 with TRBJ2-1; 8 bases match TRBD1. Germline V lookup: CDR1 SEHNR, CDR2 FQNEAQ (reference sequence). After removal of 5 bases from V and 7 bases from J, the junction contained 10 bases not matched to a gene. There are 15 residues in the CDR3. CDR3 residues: CASSTYGQGRNEQFF. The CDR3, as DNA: TGTGCCAGCAGCACTTACGGACAGGGAAGGAATGAGCAGTTCTTC.

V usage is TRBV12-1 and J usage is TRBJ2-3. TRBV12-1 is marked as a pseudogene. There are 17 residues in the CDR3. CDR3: CASSFPKPAIPTDTQYF. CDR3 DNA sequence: TGTGCCAGCAGCTTTCCAAAGCCGGCAATCCCCACAGATACGCAGTATTTT.

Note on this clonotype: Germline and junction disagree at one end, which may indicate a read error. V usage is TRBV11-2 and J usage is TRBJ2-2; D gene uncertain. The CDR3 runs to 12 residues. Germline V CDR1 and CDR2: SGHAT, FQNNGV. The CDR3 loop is CASSPAVGSLLF. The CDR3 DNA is TGTGCCAGCAGCCCAGCTGTAGGGTCGCTGTTATTT. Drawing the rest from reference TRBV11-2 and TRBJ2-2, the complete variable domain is EAGVAQSPRYKIIEKRQSVAFWCNPISGHATLYWYQQILGQGPKLLIQFQNNGVVDDSQLPKDRFSAERLKGVDSTLKIQPAKLEDSAVYLCASSPAVGSLLFGEGSRLTVL.

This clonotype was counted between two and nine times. CDR3 sequence: CATASTTGTTTETQYF. For the CDR3, the DNA is TGTGCCACCGCCAGTACAACCGGGACGACCACGGAGACCCAGTACTTC. The chain uses TRBV6-5 and TRBJ2-5; possibly TRBD1 or TRBD2 for D (5 bases each). V was clipped by 10 bases and J by 5 bases, with 26 bases between them. Germline lookup yields CDR1 MNHEY and CDR2 SVGAGI. The CDR3 has 16 amino acids.

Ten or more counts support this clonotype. The CDR3 loop reads CASSRIGARGGIYGYTF. CDR3 DNA: TGTGCCAGCAGCCGAATAGGCGCCCGGGGGGGTATCTATGGCTACACCTTC. The V call is TRBV11-2, the J call TRBJ1-2; TRBD1 might be the D (5 bases). Germline lookup yields CDR1 SGHAT and CDR2 FQNNGV. V was shortened by 5 bases and J by 4 bases, with 23 bases between the two germline ends. The CDR3 totals 17 residues.

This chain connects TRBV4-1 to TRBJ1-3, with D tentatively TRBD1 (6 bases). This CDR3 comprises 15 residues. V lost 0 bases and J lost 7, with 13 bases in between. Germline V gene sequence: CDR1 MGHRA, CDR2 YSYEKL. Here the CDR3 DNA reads TGCGCCAGCAGCCAAGAGGACAGCTCGCGGAACACCATATATTTT. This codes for CASSQEDSSRNTIYF.

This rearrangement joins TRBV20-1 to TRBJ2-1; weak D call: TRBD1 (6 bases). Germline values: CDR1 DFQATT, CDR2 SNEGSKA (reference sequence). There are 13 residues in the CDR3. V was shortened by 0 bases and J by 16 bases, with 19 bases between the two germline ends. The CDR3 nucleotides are TGCAGTGCTAGAGACAGTGGACAGAATTGGCACTTCTTC. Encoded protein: CSARDSGQNWHFF.

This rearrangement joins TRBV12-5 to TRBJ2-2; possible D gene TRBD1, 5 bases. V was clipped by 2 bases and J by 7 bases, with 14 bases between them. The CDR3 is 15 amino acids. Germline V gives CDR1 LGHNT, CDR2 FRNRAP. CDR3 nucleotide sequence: TGTGCTAGTGGTTTGTTCAGGGTAGGAATCGGGGAGCTGTTTTTT. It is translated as CASGLFRVGIGELFF.

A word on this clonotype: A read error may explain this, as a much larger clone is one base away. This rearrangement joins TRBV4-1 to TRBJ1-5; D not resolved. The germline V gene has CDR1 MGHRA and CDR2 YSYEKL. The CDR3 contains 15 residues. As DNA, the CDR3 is TGCGCCAGAAGCCAAGTTGGGCTGAGGAATCAGCCCCAGCATTTT. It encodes CARSQVGLRNQPQHF.

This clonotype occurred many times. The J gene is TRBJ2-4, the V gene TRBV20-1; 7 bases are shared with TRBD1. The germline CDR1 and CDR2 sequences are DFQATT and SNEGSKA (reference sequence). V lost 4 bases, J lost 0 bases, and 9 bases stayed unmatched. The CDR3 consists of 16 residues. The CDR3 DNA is TGCAGTGCTACCCAGACAGGGAGTCTAGCCAAAAACATTCAGTACTTC. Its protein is CSATQTGSLAKNIQYF.